These 16 T cell receptor beta chains were sequenced from one sample in a study of tumor-infiltrating lymphocytes in primary liver carcinoma. A primer in the constant region served to generate TCR beta cDNA from 450 to 600 ng of total RNA. What produced the TCR beta libraries was three nested multiplex PCR rounds using slightly modified ARM-PCR. For 10 cycles apiece, the opening two PCR rounds ran with TRBV1-TRBV30 forward primers and a C-beta reverse primer. TCRdb re-called the multiplex PCR reads with MiXCR, one entry per CDR3 protein. In the table there are approximately 99,000 distinct CDR3 sequences, more than 60% of which are singletons. Extraction of RNA together with DNA used about 18-31 mg of unsorted bulk tissue. Sample: liver tumor tissue from sampling region 5. Subset noted: tumor region T5, tumor centre. The receptor set was obtained from a woman aged 60-75 years with primary liver carcinoma and hepatitis B virus infection.

V usage is TRBV5-4 and J usage is TRBJ2-1; TRBD1 agrees at 7 bases. The CDR3 extends over 16 amino acids. Germline V lookup: CDR1 SGHNT, CDR2 YYREEE (reference sequence). Trimming at V came to 9 bases and at J to 7 bases, leaving 19 bases not matched to a gene. For the CDR3, the DNA is TGTGCCAACAGATTGAGTGGGCAGGGGGATGGTAATGAGCAGTTCTTC. Protein: CANRLSGQGDGNEQFF.

The chain recombines TRBV7-9 with TRBJ2-3, with D unresolved. The CDR3 contains 14 residues. The V and J ends lost 7 bases and 0 bases respectively, with 11 bases between them. Germline V CDR1 and CDR2: SEHNR, FQNEAQ (reference sequence). In DNA form, the CDR3 reads TGTGCCAGCATCTCTTCAGCTAGCACAGATACGCAGTATTTT. It translates to CASISSASTDTQYF.

In its sample, this clonotype was seen many times. V gene TRBV10-2 combines with J gene TRBJ1-5; D may be TRBD1 (5 bases). Trimming removed 9 bases at V and 4 bases at J, with 16 bases between. The CDR3 is 14 residues long. CDR1 is WSHSY, CDR2 SAAADI, per germline. DNA of the CDR3: TGCGCCAGTGGGCTGGCGGGGGGAAATCAGCCCCAGCATTTT. This encodes CASGLAGGNQPQHF.

The chain couples TRBV5-1 to TRBJ2-1; 10 bases match TRBD2. The CDR3 is made up of 19 amino acids. Germline V gives CDR1 SGHRS, CDR2 YFSETQ. V was clipped by 0 bases and J by 4 bases; unmatched bases: 13. The CDR3 sequence: CASSLEPILTSGEYNEQFF. Here the CDR3 DNA reads TGCGCCAGCAGCTTGGAACCCATTCTCACTAGCGGGGAATACAATGAGCAGTTCTTC.

About this clonotype itself: This CDR3 fails to terminate in the conserved phenylalanine or tryptophan, so it likely reflects a read error. V is TRBV28 and J is TRBJ1-2; no reliable D call. This CDR3 is built from 13 residues. Germline lookup yields CDR1 MDHEN and CDR2 SYDVKM. In DNA form, the CDR3 reads TGTGCCAGCGGATGGTCCCCTAACCATGGCTACACCCTC. Protein: CASGWSPNHGYTL.

For this clonotype: Germline is not matched at one junction end, which may reflect a read error. This chain links TRBV11-1 with TRBJ2-3, with TRBD2 identical over 7 bases. From germline, CDR1 is SGHAT and CDR2 FQDESV (reference sequence). This CDR3 contains 14 residues. CDR3 amino acids: CTSSLRQREGGSHF. The CDR3 DNA reads TGTACCAGCAGCTTAAGGCAACGTGAGGGAGGGTCTCACTTT.

Details on this clonotype: This may stem from a read error, because a much larger clone lies one nucleotide away. The gene calls are TRBV5-6 and TRBJ2-6; D is possibly TRBD2 (6 bases). The CDR3 loop spans 16 amino acids. The V gene lost 5 bases and the J gene lost 0 bases, with 12 bases spanning the gap. CDR1 and CDR2 from the germline V gene are SGHDT and YYEEEE. The DNA for the CDR3 is TGTGCCAGCAGTGGACACGGGAGCTCTGGGGCCAACGTCCTGACTTTC. Its translation is CASSGHGSSGANVLTF.

Concerning this clonotype: One junction end disagrees with the germline gene, perhaps due to a read error. This chain connects TRBV6-1 to TRBJ2-3; TRBD2 is a possible D gene (7 bases). The CDR3 covers 15 residues. Per germline, CDR1 MNHNS and CDR2 SASEGT. The CDR3 protein is CASSEARGGTDTQYF. CDR3 nucleotides: TGTGCCAGCAGTGAAGCGCGCGGGGGCACAGATACACAGTATTTT.

The count of this clonotype is one. At one boundary the junction diverges from the germline segment, which might be a read error. V is TRBV5-1 and J is TRBJ2-1, with 8 nucleotides matching TRBD2. CDR3 size: 15 residues. The germline gives CDR1 SGHRS, CDR2 YFSETQ. The CDR3 DNA reads as TGCGCGAGCAGCCTGACCCCAGCGGGAGCCCATGAGCAGTTCTTC. It translates to CASSLTPAGAHEQFF.

Of note for this clonotype: One end of the junction fails to match germline, which may point to a read error. The chain couples TRBV28 to TRBJ1-4, with unresolved D. The germline V gene encodes CDR1 MDHEN and CDR2 SYDVKM. The CDR3 length is 15 residues. The CDR3 DNA is TGTGCCAGCAGTTTAGAGTACGGGATGGGTGAAATACTGTTTTTT. It is translated as CASSLEYGMGEILFF.

This chain uses TRBV5-6 with TRBJ2-4; TRBD2 matches at 10 bases. The ends lost 7 bases at V and 5 bases at J; junction bases unmatched: 15. Germline loops: CDR1 SGHDT, CDR2 YYEEEE. This CDR3 comprises 17 residues. This CDR3 is CASGPGTSESRQNIQYF. The DNA of the CDR3 is TGTGCCAGCGGCCCCGGGACTAGCGAGAGTCGGCAAAACATTCAGTACTTC.

Regarding this clonotype: The germline gene is not matched at one end of the junction; a read error may be the cause. The chain employs TRBV11-2 and TRBJ1-1, with D perhaps TRBD1 (5 bases). CDR3 length equals 13 residues. The germline CDR1 and CDR2 sequences are SGHAT and FQNNGV. The CDR3 nucleotides read TGTGTCAGCAGCGTCACAGGAAACACTGAAGCTTTCTTT. Amino acids: CVSSVTGNTEAFF. Using reference TRBV11-2 and TRBJ1-1 for the parts outside the CDR3, the full variable domain is EAGVAQSPRYKIIEKRQSVAFWCNPISGHATLYWYQQILGQGPKLLIQFQNNGVVDDSQLPKDRFSAERLKGVDSTLKIQPAKLEDSAVYLCVSSVTGNTEAFFGQGTRLTVV.

The chain recombines TRBV6-5 with TRBJ2-7; 11 nucleotides agree with TRBD2. Trimming at V came to 10 bases and at J to 4 bases, leaving 12 bases not matched to a gene. Looked up from germline, CDR1 is MNHEY and CDR2 is SVGAGI. The CDR3 is made up of 15 amino acids. The CDR3 here is CATSTLAGVLYEQYF. The CDR3 bases are TGTGCCACCTCCACACTAGCGGGAGTGTTATACGAGCAGTACTTC.

Turning to this clonotype: The missing conserved phenylalanine or tryptophan at the end of this CDR3 makes a read error likely. This chain connects TRBV11-2 to TRBJ2-7; TRBD2 matches 9 bases. Germline V gene data show CDR1 as SGHAT and CDR2 as FQNNGV. The CDR3 sequence is 13 residues long. CDR3 bases: TGTGCCAGCAACTTAATTAGCGGGAGCGAGCAGTACCTC. Its protein is CASNLISGSEQYL.

The chain joins TRBV11-2 to TRBJ2-3; 11 bases map to TRBD2. The germline V gene encodes CDR1 SGHAT and CDR2 FQNNGV. This CDR3 contains 15 residues. The CDR3 DNA is TGTATCAACAGCCCTGGACTAGCGGGCCCAGATACGCAGTATTTT. Translation gives CINSPGLAGPDTQYF.

The V and J genes are TRBV12-3 or TRBV12-4 and TRBJ1-2; 8 bases agree with TRBD1. With V trimmed by 4 bases and J by 7 bases, 14 bases remained unmatched. The CDR3 sequence is 16 residues long. Here the CDR3 reads CASSSRWGQGAGGYTF. In DNA, the CDR3 is TGTGCCAGCAGTTCCCGTTGGGGGCAGGGGGCAGGTGGCTACACCTTC.